The rows below give T cell receptor beta chains drawn from one sample of a study of blood T cell repertoires in COVID-19. The assay was immunoSEQ multiplex PCR, and TCRdb's table has in-frame clones only and misses some. The repertoire holds around 280,000 clones, with 87% as singletons. The sequenced sample consisted of PBMCs or T cells enriched from blood (not recorded which). The receptors here all came from a woman in her forties who had recovered from COVID-19. Both conserved end residues are part of each CDR3. D genes are given only for firm matches. Expanded clones are given a class, and other clones once, few, many or no size at all.

>TRBJ1-3|TRBV3-1/TRBV3-2|TRBD1|-
CASSQRDRGNTIYF
TGTGCCAGCAGCCAAAGGGACAGGGGAAACACCATATATTTT
>TRBJ2-3|TRBV10-3|TRBD2|-
CAITEEAGVSATQYF
TGTGCCATCACGGAAGAAGCGGGAGTATCAGCTACGCAGTATTTT
>TRBJ1-1|TRBV6-5|-|-
CASSPLGTGTEAFF
TGTGCCAGCAGCCCGTTAGGAACGGGCACTGAAGCTTTCTTT
>TRBJ2-7|TRBV3-1/TRBV3-2|-|-
CASSRGAGGYEQYF
TGTGCCAGCAGCCGCGGGGCAGGGGGCTACGAGCAGTACTTC
>TRBJ1-2|TRBV7-2|TRBD1|few
CASSASGTGGYRGYTF
TGTGCCAGCAGCGCATCCGGGACAGGAGGATATAGAGGCTACACCTTC
>TRBJ1-6|TRBV18|-|-
CASSPEWTSSYNSPLHF
TGTGCCAGCTCACCAGAATGGACTAGCTCCTATAATTCACCCCTCCACTTT
>TRBJ2-1|TRBV13|TRBD2|-
CASSPVRGSGGQFF
TGTGCCAGCAGCCCCGTGAGGGGGAGCGGGGGGCAGTTCTTC
>TRBJ2-5|TRBV5-1|TRBD2|-
CASSFRAGGRGETQYF
TGCGCCAGCAGCTTCCGAGCGGGAGGTCGGGGGGAGACCCAGTACTTC
>TRBJ1-1|TRBV28|-|-
CASSLFSEAFF
TGTGCCAGCAGTTTATTCAGTGAAGCTTTCTTT
>TRBJ1-6|TRBV20-1|-|once
CSAASGSPLHF
TGCAGTGCCGCGTCGGGTTCACCCCTCCACTTT
>TRBJ2-3|TRBV18|TRBD2|-
CASSPSGRASTDTQYF
TGTGCCAGCTCACCTAGCGGGAGGGCAAGCACAGATACGCAGTATTTT
>TRBJ2-3|TRBV5-4|TRBD2|few
CASSLRTSGRVRTDTQYF
TGTGCCAGCAGCTTGAGGACTAGCGGGAGAGTTAGGACAGATACGCAGTATTTT
>TRBJ2-2|TRBV11-1|-|-
CASSHGGNKNTGELFF
TGTGCCAGCAGCCATGGGGGGAACAAGAACACCGGGGAGCTGTTTTTT
>TRBJ2-5|TRBV29-1|-|-
CSVGTRGETQYF
TGCAGCGTTGGAACCAGGGGAGAGACCCAGTACTTC
>TRBJ2-7|TRBV30|-|once
CAWSRFSALYEQYF
TGTGCCTGGAGTAGGTTTAGCGCCTTGTACGAGCAGTACTTC
>TRBJ1-5|TRBV5-8|TRBD1|few
CASSFRDRDRHQPQHF
TGTGCCAGCAGCTTTCGGGACCGGGACAGACATCAGCCCCAGCATTTT
>TRBJ2-1|TRBV18|-|-
CASSQGYNEQFF
TGTGCCAGCTCGCAGGGCTACAATGAGCAGTTCTTC
>TRBJ2-5|TRBV6-5|TRBD2|-
CATRGGRAQETQYF
TGTGCCACTCGGGGCGGGAGGGCCCAAGAGACCCAGTACTTC
>TRBJ2-7|TRBV5-1|-|-
CASTPPWAGMGEQYF
TGCGCCAGCACCCCCCCGTGGGCAGGGATGGGGGAGCAGTACTTC
>TRBJ2-7|TRBV27|-|-
CASSLRDSSDEQYF
TGTGCCAGCAGCCTACGGGACTCAAGCGACGAGCAGTACTTC
>TRBJ2-1|TRBV5-1|TRBD2|-
CASGTLLAGVDNEQFF
TGCGCCAGCGGGACACTGCTAGCGGGAGTTGACAATGAGCAGTTCTTC
>TRBJ2-7|TRBV2|TRBD1|-
CASSGITGGVEQYF
TGTGCCAGCAGTGGAATAACAGGGGGCGTCGAGCAGTACTTC
>TRBJ2-2|TRBV2|TRBD2|once
CASKETSGSTGELFF
TGTGCCAGCAAAGAGACTAGCGGGAGCACCGGGGAGCTGTTTTTT
>TRBJ2-5|TRBV18|-|-
CASSPALGAETQYF
TGTGCCAGCTCACCGGCCTTGGGCGCAGAGACCCAGTACTTC
>TRBJ1-1|TRBV18|-|once
CASSLTSGESTEAFF
TGTGCCAGCTCACTCACTTCGGGGGAGAGCACTGAAGCTTTCTTT
>TRBJ2-2|TRBV7-2|TRBD2|-
CASSLAALAGGTGELFF
TGTGCCAGCAGCTTAGCCGCCCTAGCGGGAGGTACCGGGGAGCTGTTTTTT
>TRBJ2-2|TRBV27|-|once
CASSQPGLTTGELFF
TGTGCCAGCAGTCAGCCGGGACTTACCACCGGGGAGCTGTTTTTT
>TRBJ2-1|TRBV15|-|-
CATSRVQRNEQFF
TGTGCCACCAGCAGAGTTCAGCGGAATGAGCAGTTCTTC
>TRBJ1-3|TRBV9|-|-
CASSGHETVFGNTIYF
TGTGCCAGCAGCGGACACGAAACAGTATTCGGAAACACCATATATTTT
>TRBJ2-4|TRBV5-1|-|-
CASSANGGAKNIQYF
TGCGCCAGCAGCGCCAACGGGGGAGCCAAAAACATTCAGTACTTC
>TRBJ2-5|TRBV19|TRBD1|-
CASSDRGGLQETQYF
TGTGCCAGTAGTGACAGGGGAGGCCTCCAAGAGACCCAGTACTTC
>TRBJ2-1|TRBV7-9|TRBD2|-
CASSLAGAGGPNEQFF
TGTGCCAGCAGCTTAGCGGGAGCGGGAGGTCCCAATGAGCAGTTCTTC
>TRBJ2-5|TRBV18|TRBD2|-
CASSPQAGGPSLETQYF
TGTGCCAGCTCACCACAGGCGGGAGGGCCCTCGTTAGAGACCCAGTACTTC
>TRBJ2-3|TRBV28|-|-
CASSFIPGGITDTQYF
TGTGCCAGCAGTTTTATTCCCGGCGGGATCACAGATACGCAGTATTTT
>TRBJ1-2|TRBV30|-|-
CAWSRERSRDYGYTF
TGTGCCTGGAGTCGGGAGCGGAGTCGGGACTATGGCTACACCTTC
>TRBJ2-7|TRBV7-9|TRBD2|-
CASSSGLAGVPLSYEQYF
TGTGCCAGCAGCTCGGGACTAGCGGGAGTACCTCTCTCCTACGAGCAGTACTTC
>TRBJ2-5|TRBV5-5|-|once
CASRFTGSQETQYF
TGTGCCAGCCGTTTCACCGGTTCTCAAGAGACCCAGTACTTC
>TRBJ1-6|TRBV18|TRBD1|-
CASSPDRVVNSPLHF
TGTGCCAGCTCACCCGACAGGGTCGTTAATTCACCCCTCCACTTT
>TRBJ2-7|TRBV7-9|-|-
CASSLVPQGYEQYF
TGTGCCAGCAGCTTAGTCCCCCAGGGGTACGAGCAGTACTTC
>TRBJ1-2|TRBV27|-|-
CASSLRGSPYGYTF
TGTGCCAGCAGTTTGCGGGGGTCTCCCTATGGCTACACCTTC
>TRBJ1-1|TRBV21-1|-|-
CATLKGGETEAFF
TGTGCCACCCTTAAGGGGGGGGAAACTGAAGCTTTCTTT
>TRBJ2-2|TRBV11-3|-|-
CASSAHSNLNTGELFF
TGTGCCAGCAGCGCCCACTCCAACCTAAACACCGGGGAGCTGTTTTTT
>TRBJ1-1|TRBV11-3|TRBD1|-
CASSGQGENTEAFF
TGTGCCAGCAGCGGACAGGGGGAGAACACTGAAGCTTTCTTT
>TRBJ2-5|TRBV18|TRBD2|-
CASSPRLATETQYF
TGTGCCAGCTCACCCAGACTAGCGACGGAGACCCAGTACTTC
>TRBJ1-2|TRBV30|-|-
CAWSPIGLNNYGYTF
TGTGCCTGGAGTCCGATCGGACTCAATAACTATGGCTACACCTTC
>TRBJ2-3|TRBV28|-|-
CASRPLPGAYTQYF
TGTGCCAGCAGACCTCTCCCGGGAGCCTATACGCAGTATTTT
>TRBJ1-1|TRBV12-3/TRBV12-4|-|-
CASSGGRSAEAFF
TGTGCCAGCAGTGGAGGGCGGAGCGCTGAAGCTTTCTTT
>TRBJ1-5|TRBV19|TRBD1|-
CASSIRGQGANQPQHF
TGTGCCAGTAGTATAAGAGGACAGGGGGCTAATCAGCCCCAGCATTTT
>TRBJ2-2|TRBV15|-|-
CATSRERTVTGELFF
TGTGCCACCAGCAGAGAGCGTACGGTCACCGGGGAGCTGTTTTTT
>TRBJ1-2|TRBV27|-|-
CASSRRGVPTSSGYTF
TGTGCCAGCAGCCGAAGGGGTGTGCCTACTTCATCTGGCTACACCTTC
>TRBJ2-7|TRBV7-9|-|-
CASSLVGRQKTYEQYF
TGTGCCAGCAGCTTAGTAGGGCGACAGAAAACCTACGAGCAGTACTTC
>TRBJ2-7|TRBV28|-|-
CASSLTYYEQYF
TGTGCCAGCAGTCTGACATACTACGAGCAGTACTTC
>TRBJ1-1|TRBV19|TRBD1|-
CASSTGTGWGTEAFF
TGTGCCAGTAGTACCGGGACAGGGTGGGGCACTGAAGCTTTCTTT
>TRBJ2-7|TRBV7-2|TRBD2|-
CASSLARGGSYEQYF
TGTGCCAGCAGCTTAGCGCGCGGGGGCTCCTACGAGCAGTACTTC
>TRBJ1-2|TRBV29-1|TRBD1|-
CSAGTDRGYGYTF
TGCAGCGCTGGGACTGACAGGGGTTATGGCTACACCTTC
>TRBJ2-3|TRBV2|TRBD2|many
CASRASGGTDTQYF
TGTGCCAGCAGGGCTAGCGGGGGCACAGATACGCAGTATTTT
>TRBJ1-2|TRBV28|TRBD1|-
CASSAPGTGYGYTF
TGTGCCAGCAGTGCGCCCGGGACAGGCTATGGCTACACCTTC
>TRBJ2-3|TRBV7-7|TRBD2|-
CASSLGLAGSGDTQYF
TGTGCTAGCAGCTTAGGGCTAGCGGGATCTGGAGATACGCAGTATTTT